This entry lists 6 T cell receptor beta chains sequenced from one sample in a study of tumor-infiltrating lymphocytes in primary liver carcinoma. Reverse transcription of about 500 ng total RNA with a constant-region primer produced TCR beta cDNA. Each TCR beta library was derived from three nested multiplex PCR rounds that employed slightly modified ARM-PCR. Both of the initial two PCR rounds ran for 10 cycles and employed TRBV1-TRBV30 forward primers alongside a C-beta reverse primer. One entry per CDR3 protein, called by TCRdb with MiXCR from the multiplex PCR reads. The sample lists approximately 110,000 distinct CDR3 sequences; around two thirds were seen once. RNA and DNA were co-extracted from roughly 20-30 mg of unsorted bulk tissue. Sequenced material: liver tumor tissue from sampling region 1. Subset reported: tumor region T1, superior pole. Receptors were obtained from a woman aged 60-70 years with primary liver carcinoma and hepatitis B virus infection.

Comment on this clonotype: Since a much larger clone is just one base distant, this may be a read error. This chain links TRBV6-1 with TRBJ2-3; D may be TRBD1 or TRBD2 (6 bases each). This CDR3 has 16 residues. Germline V lookup: CDR1 MNHNS, CDR2 SASEGT. The CDR3 here is CASPREGEASTDMQYF. CDR3 DNA: TGTGCCAGCCCAAGAGAGGGGGAGGCTAGCACAGATATGCAGTATTTT.

Comments on this clonotype: The missing conserved phenylalanine or tryptophan at the end of this CDR3 makes a read error likely. This chain connects TRBV6-2 or TRBV6-3 to TRBJ2-7, with D maybe TRBD2 (5 bases). The CDR3 sequence is 13 residues long. The V gene's germline CDR1 is MNHEY and CDR2 SVGEGT. CDR3 coding DNA: TGTTCCAGCAGCCCCGACTATAACTACGAGCAGTACCTC. Protein: CSSSPDYNYEQYL.

This clonotype has only a few counts. The V and J genes are TRBV24-1 and TRBJ1-5; D is unresolved. Germline CDR1 and CDR2: KGHDR and SFDVKD. Trimming left V 4 bases short and J 7 bases short, with 13 bases between. This CDR3 region has 14 residues. CDR3 DNA: TGTGCCACCAGTGACGCCATAGAAATACAGCCCCAGCATTTT. Translation: CATSDAIEIQPQHF.

The rearrangement joins TRBV2 to TRBJ1-1; 7 positions match TRBD1. The germline V gene encodes CDR1 SNHLY and CDR2 FYNNEI. V lost 7 bases and J lost 1; bases outside the gene matches: 3. The length of the CDR3 is 13 residues. In nucleotides, the CDR3 is TGTGCCAGCACCGGGACAGAGAACACTGAAGCTTTCTTT. Protein product: CASTGTENTEAFF.

This clonotype was picked up many times. The chain employs TRBV6-1 and TRBJ2-7, with D tentatively TRBD2 (6 bases). With 3 bases removed from V and 3 bases from J, the gap between germline ends came to 12 bases. The CDR3 covers 14 residues. Germline V gene lookup returns CDR1 MNHNS and CDR2 SASEGT. CDR3 sequence reads: CASSDYGGSYEQYF. CDR3 DNA: TGTGCCAGCAGTGACTATGGAGGGAGCTACGAGCAGTACTTC.

A remark on this clonotype: This may be a read error: a much more frequent sequence differs by one nucleotide. CDR3 protein: CTSSFNRVNEQFF. The CDR3 DNA reads TGTACCAGCAGCTTCAACAGGGTGAATGAGCAGTTCTTC. This chain links TRBV5-6 with TRBJ2-1; D perhaps matches TRBD1 (6 bases). Germline CDR1 and CDR2: SGHDT and YYEEEE. This CDR3 is 13 amino acids long.